Each of the 8 T cell receptor beta chains below was sequenced from the same sample in a study of Ad26.COV2.S vaccination and SARS-CoV-2 variants. Some clones are missing from TCRdb's copy, which holds only in-frame ones; the method was immunoSEQ multiplex PCR. The sample includes hundreds of thousands of clones, around 90% seen only once; the top ten take around 1.4%. As for treatment: some 20 received Ad26.COV2.S at low or high dose, single or two shots; several received placebo; per-sample allocation not given. Collection of the samples took place on day 63 after the first injection of vaccine or placebo. Sequences were derived from peripheral blood, sampled in a trial of Ad26.COV2.S vaccine versus placebo. The receptors here all came from a person between 18 and 65 years old who received the Ad26.COV2.S COVID-19 vaccine or a placebo.

V gene TRBV4-3 combines with J gene TRBJ2-5, with D possibly TRBD2 on 5 matching bases. Germline CDR1 reads LGHNA; CDR2 reads YSLEER. V lost 4 bases, J lost 5 bases, and 11 bases lay in between. The CDR3 length is 13 residues. The CDR3 reads CASSRGWAETQYF. CDR3 in DNA: TGCGCCAGCAGCCGAGGGTGGGCGGAGACCCAGTACTTC.

The CDR3 bases are TGCGCCAGCAGCCGCTCCGGGCGGGGGGCGAACACCGGGGAGCTGTTTTTT. Amino acid sequence: CASSRSGRGANTGELFF. The chain combines TRBV4-3 with TRBJ2-2; 8 bases match TRBD2. Losses at the gene ends were 4 bases for V and 0 bases for J; bases not matched to a gene: 7. In germline, CDR1 is LGHNA, CDR2 YSLEER. The CDR3 is made up of 17 amino acids.

The chain carries TRBV3-1 (or the pseudogene TRBV3-2) and TRBJ2-7; unclear D gene. The CDR3 runs to 12 residues. Germline CDR1 LGHDT, CDR2 YNNKEL (reference sequence). Trimming cost V 0 bases and J 3 bases, with 3 bases left between them. This CDR3 reads CASSQDYYEQYF. In nucleotides, the CDR3 is TGTGCCAGCAGCCAAGATTACTACGAGCAGTACTTC.

This clone has just one count. The chain links TRBV19 to TRBJ2-7; no clear D. The V gene lost 3 bases and the J gene lost 0 bases, with 6 bases spanning the gap. Germline V CDR1 and CDR2: LNHDA, SQIVND (reference sequence). This CDR3 has 13 residues. CDR3 sequence reads: CASSIVHSYEQYF. The CDR3 nucleotides are TGTGCCAGTAGTATCGTCCACTCCTACGAGCAGTACTTC.

The chain joins TRBV19 to TRBJ1-2, with TRBD1 identical over 7 bases. Per the germline V gene, CDR1 is LNHDA and CDR2 is SQIVND (reference sequence). The CDR3 runs to 13 residues. Trimming removed 5 bases from V and 4 bases from J; junction bases left unmatched: 4. As DNA, the CDR3 is TGTGCCAGTAGTGAAGGGGGCTTCTATGGCTACACCTTC. It yields the protein CASSEGGFYGYTF.

This sequence joins TRBV9 and TRBJ2-1; TRBD2 aligns across 11 bases. Germline V gene sequence: CDR1 SGDLS, CDR2 YYNGEE. The CDR3 is made up of 14 amino acids. V shed 2 bases, J shed 7 bases, and the junction held 2 bases outside the gene matches. Here the CDR3 reads CASSVGTSGNEQFF. The CDR3 nucleotides are TGTGCCAGCAGCGTCGGGACTAGCGGAAATGAGCAGTTCTTC.

The V gene is TRBV14, the J gene TRBJ2-7; perhaps D is TRBD1 or TRBD2 (5 bases each). The CDR3 loop spans 12 amino acids. Germline V gene lookup returns CDR1 SGHDN and CDR2 FVKESK. Trimming took 4 bases from V and 2 from J, leaving 6 bases between them. The CDR3 is CASSRGAYEQYF. CDR3 nucleotides: TGTGCCAGCAGCCGAGGGGCCTACGAGCAGTACTTC.

CDR3 sequence (DNA): TGTGCCAGCAGTTATGGACAGGGGGCTGGCTACACCTTC. Its translation: CASSYGQGAGYTF. This chain links TRBV6-6 with TRBJ1-2; 11 nucleotides match TRBD1. Germline V CDR1 and CDR2: MNHNY, SVGAGI (reference sequence). J was trimmed by 7 bases and V by 3 bases; bases with no gene match: 1. CDR3 size: 13 residues.